The next 4 T cell receptor beta chains were all read from a single sample in a study of blood T cell repertoires in COVID-19. Profiling relied on immunoSEQ multiplex PCR, and the TCRdb table lists in-frame clones only, not all of them. The sample has around 58,000 clones; 65% to 90% are singletons. Sequenced material: peripheral blood. The receptor source for this set is a human donor in a cohort sampled during active COVID-19.

This clone was found once. The genes are TRBV3-1 (or the pseudogene TRBV3-2) and TRBJ1-6; D is perhaps TRBD1 (5 bases). Germline CDR1 and CDR2: LGHDT and YNNKEL (reference sequence). Deletions cut 6 bases from V and 5 bases from J, with 14 bases between. The CDR3 length is 15 residues. CDR3 region: CASRLLDSNNSPLHF. The CDR3 DNA reads as TGTGCCAGCAGACTGCTAGACAGTAATAATTCACCCCTCCACTTT.

CDR3 sequence reads: CASSYRPGLNTDTQYF. CDR3 in DNA: TGTGCCAGCAGTTACCGACCGGGACTAAACACAGATACGCAGTATTTT. V gene TRBV6-6 combines with J gene TRBJ2-3; TRBD2 aligns across 7 bases. Trimming took 2 bases from V and 2 from J; bases not matched to a gene: 7. The CDR3 extends over 16 amino acids. Per germline, CDR1 MNHNY and CDR2 SVGAGI (reference sequence).

The rearrangement joins TRBV5-4 to TRBJ1-2; no definite D call. V lost 1 base, J lost 8 bases, and 12 bases lay in between. CDR1 and CDR2 from the germline V gene are SGHNT and YYREEE (reference sequence). The CDR3 covers 13 residues. As DNA, the CDR3 is TGTGCCAGCAGCTTGTTTGGATCAGGCGGCTACACCTTC. This translates into CASSLFGSGGYTF.

The chain links TRBV5-1 to TRBJ2-1, with D possibly TRBD2 on 6 matching bases. The CDR3 consists of 15 residues. Between the trimmed V and J ends, which lost 4 bases and 0 bases, there was a span of 11 bases. Per the germline V gene, CDR1 is SGHRS and CDR2 is YFSETQ. CDR3 in DNA: TGCGCCAGCAGCAAAGCTAGCGACTCCTACAATGAGCAGTTCTTC. Protein: CASSKASDSYNEQFF.